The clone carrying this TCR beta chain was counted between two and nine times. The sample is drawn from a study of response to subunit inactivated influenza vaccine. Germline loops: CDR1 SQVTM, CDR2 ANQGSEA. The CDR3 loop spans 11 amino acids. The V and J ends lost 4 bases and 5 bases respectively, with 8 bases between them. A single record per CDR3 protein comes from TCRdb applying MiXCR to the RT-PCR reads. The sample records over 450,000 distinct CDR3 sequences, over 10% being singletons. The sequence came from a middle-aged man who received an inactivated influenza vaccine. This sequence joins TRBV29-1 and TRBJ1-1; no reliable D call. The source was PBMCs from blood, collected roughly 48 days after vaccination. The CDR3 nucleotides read TGCAGCGTTGGTTTTTGGACTGAAGCTTTCTTT. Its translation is CSVGFWTEAFF. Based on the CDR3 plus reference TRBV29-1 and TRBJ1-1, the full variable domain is SAVISQKPSRDICQRGTSLTIQCQVDSQVTMMFWYRQQPGQSLTLIATANQGSEATYESGFVIDKFPISRPNLTFSTLTVSNMSPEDSSIYLCSVGFWTEAFFGQGTRLTVV.